This passage covers 32 T cell receptor beta chains from one sample sequenced in a study of tumor and adjacent non-tumor tissue in lung cancer. Three rounds of nested PCR, following a modified ARM-PCR protocol, produced the TCRbeta library. TCRdb re-called the multiplex PCR reads through MiXCR, storing one row per CDR3 protein. The table lists over 110,000 distinct CDR3 sequences, around two thirds of them singletons. The template was RNA from unsorted bulk tissue. Sequencing input: lung tumor tissue. Receptors originate from a man aged 55 to 70 with small cell lung cancer.

On this clonotype itself: Since no conserved phenylalanine or tryptophan closes the CDR3, a read error is the likely cause. No DNA is shown, since the ends of the CDR3 on it are uncertain; the CDR3 is the one TCRdb lists. The chain's CDR3 is CASSLELAGVYNEHFI. This rearrangement joins TRBV11-2 to TRBJ2-1; the table names TRBD2, a call not compared with the DNA. Germline V CDR1 and CDR2: SGHAT, FQNNGV. Ends included, the CDR3 has 16 residues.

The chain has TRBV6-5 and TRBJ2-3; D not certain. Per germline, CDR1 MNHEY and CDR2 SVGAGI. This CDR3 is 11 amino acids long. Trimming left V 5 bases short and J 5 bases short, with 5 bases between. The CDR3 loop is CASSRVDTQYF. The CDR3 nucleotides are TGTGCCAGCAGTAGGGTAGATACGCAGTATTTT.

As concerns this clonotype: Possible read error: a much larger clone is one base away. The V and J genes are TRBV6-2 or TRBV6-3 and TRBJ2-3; D may match TRBD1 or TRBD2 (5 bases each). This CDR3 has 15 amino acids. Germline V gene sequence: CDR1 MNHEY, CDR2 SVGEGT. Trimming took off 7 bases at V and 0 bases at J, with 14 bases between the two ends. Written as DNA, the CDR3 is TGTGCCAGCATCGGGGCACTGGCTAGCACAGATACGCAGTATTTT. Translation: CASIGALASTDTQYF.

This CDR3 reads CASSPGTTSYEQYF. CDR3 in DNA: TGTGCCAGCAGTCCCGGGACTACCTCCTACGAGCAGTACTTC. The chain recombines TRBV6-5 with TRBJ2-7; 7 bases align to TRBD2. The germline gives CDR1 MNHEY, CDR2 SVGAGI. The CDR3 totals 14 residues. With V trimmed by 5 bases and J by 0 bases, 4 bases remained unmatched.

The V gene is TRBV28, the J gene TRBJ1-5; TRBD1 matches at 8 bases. The V and J ends lost 6 bases and 3 bases, in that order; junction bases with no gene match: 7. The CDR3 length is 15 residues. CDR1 and CDR2 from the germline V gene are MDHEN and SYDVKM. This chain's CDR3 is CASSPRQGINQPQHF. The CDR3 nucleotides read TGTGCCAGCAGCCCCAGACAGGGGATCAATCAGCCCCAGCATTTT.

This clonotype has more than one count but fewer than ten. J is TRBJ2-3 and V is TRBV12-3 or TRBV12-4; D call uncertain. CDR3 length: 13 residues. Trimming left V 3 bases short and J 4 bases short, with 8 bases between. The CDR3 bases are TGTGCCAGCAGTTTCAATGGTCCAGATACGCAGTATTTT. Protein product: CASSFNGPDTQYF.

A note on this clonotype: At one end, the junction sequence differs from germline, possibly due to a read error. This chain links TRBV6-1 with TRBJ2-3; tentative D call: TRBD2 (5 bases). The V gene's germline CDR1 is MNHNS and CDR2 SASEGT. This CDR3 has 15 residues. CDR3: CACSEIPGLKDTQYF. CDR3 in DNA: TGTGCCTGCAGTGAAATCCCGGGATTGAAAGATACGCAATATTTT.

At least ten counts were recorded for this clonotype. V gene TRBV29-1 combines with J gene TRBJ2-3, with D uncertain. Looked up from germline, CDR1 is SQVTM and CDR2 is ANQGSEA. The CDR3 spans 11 residues. The V end was cut by 5 bases, the J end by 4 bases, with 7 bases between. Written as DNA, the CDR3 is TGCAGCGTTTCTGGGCCAGATACGCAGTATTTT. It yields the protein CSVSGPDTQYF.

In regard to this clonotype: Compared with germline, one end of the junction differs, possibly owing to a read error. The chain recombines TRBV12-5 with TRBJ2-2, with D perhaps being TRBD1 or TRBD2 (5 bases each). The CDR3 length is 12 residues. Germline loops: CDR1 LGHNT, CDR2 FRNRAP. The CDR3 sequence is CASAVGDGEPFF. The CDR3 region has the DNA TGTGCTAGTGCCGTGGGGGACGGGGAGCCGTTTTTT.

This clonotype appeared a few times. Possible read error: a much larger clone is one base away. The rearrangement links TRBV6-5 to TRBJ2-1, with D unresolved. The V gene lost 5 bases and the J gene lost 5 bases, with 10 bases spanning the gap. This CDR3 has 13 residues. Germline CDR1 and CDR2: MNHEY and SVGAGI. The CDR3 DNA reads as TGTGCCAGCAGTACCCTCGCCGACAATGAGCAGTTCTTC. Protein product: CASSTLADNEQFF.

This clonotype was counted ten times or more. This rearrangement joins TRBV12-3 or TRBV12-4 to TRBJ1-1; D is uncertain. The CDR3 totals 13 residues. The V end was cut by 3 bases, the J end by 1 base, with 6 bases between. The DNA for the CDR3 is TGTGCCAGCAGTTTCGGCTCGAACACTGAAGCTTTCTTT. This gives the protein CASSFGSNTEAFF.

In this sample, this clonotype turned up a few times. The V and J genes are TRBV12-3 or TRBV12-4 and TRBJ2-6; D not certain. This CDR3 spans 14 amino acids. Trimming removed 10 bases at V and 0 bases at J, with 10 bases between. DNA for the CDR3: TGTGCCACAGATACAGACTCTGGGGCCAACGTCCTGACTTTC. Translated, it gives CATDTDSGANVLTF.

The rearrangement uses TRBV20-1 and TRBJ2-3; TRBD2 aligns across 14 bases. The CDR3 is 16 amino acids. The junction had 19 bases not matched to a gene; V was cut back by 6 bases and J by 14 bases. Germline CDR1 reads DFQATT; CDR2 reads SNEGSKA (reference sequence). CDR3 in DNA: TGCAGTGCCACACCGGGACTAGCGGGGGAACGGAATAAGCGGTATTTT. Its translation is CSATPGLAGERNKRYF.

This clonotype was counted a few times. The J gene is TRBJ2-5, the V gene TRBV4-1; D gene ambiguous. This CDR3 region has 12 residues. Between the trimmed V and J ends, which lost 0 bases and 9 bases, there was a span of 8 bases. Germline V gives CDR1 MGHRA, CDR2 YSYEKL. CDR3 coding DNA: TGCGCCAGCAGCCAAGATTATCAGCCCCAGTACTTC. It yields the protein CASSQDYQPQYF.

This clonotype was picked up a small number of times. With a much larger clone just one base away, this may be a read error. This rearrangement joins TRBV6-2 or TRBV6-3 to TRBJ2-5, with D perhaps being TRBD1 or TRBD2 (5 bases each). The CDR3 has 15 amino acids. Germline CDR1 MNHEY, CDR2 SVGEGT. The CDR3 coding sequence is TGTGCCACCAACCGTGGGGGAGCCGGACAAGAGGCCCAGTACTTC. As protein: CATNRGGAGQEAQYF.

With regard to this clonotype: A read error may be the cause here, since a much bigger clone is one base away. The chain joins TRBV12-3 or TRBV12-4 to TRBJ1-1; the D gene is possibly TRBD1 (5 bases). The CDR3 sequence is 15 residues long. The germline V and J ends were trimmed by 2 bases and 4 bases, with 14 bases remaining between them. The CDR3 loop is CASSLLGWGSTEAFF. The CDR3 bases are TGTGCCAGCAGTTTACTTGGATGGGGGTCCACTGAAGCTTTCTTT.

The rearrangement joins TRBV20-1 to TRBJ2-5, with D unresolved. CDR1 and CDR2 from the germline V gene are DFQATT and SNEGSKA (reference sequence). The CDR3 contains 11 residues. V lost 2 bases to trimming and J lost 7 bases, with 8 bases between them. The CDR3 protein is CSARIRATQYF. The CDR3 DNA reads as TGCAGTGCTAGAATACGAGCGACCCAGTACTTC.

This clonotype was seen ten or more times. The chain links TRBV11-1 to TRBJ2-1; 10 bases match TRBD1. CDR3 size: 17 residues. Germline lookup yields CDR1 SGHAT and CDR2 FQDESV (reference sequence). The junction had 8 bases not matched to a gene; V was cut back by 0 bases and J by 6 bases. The CDR3 protein is CASSLAPGQGPCNEQFF. The CDR3 nucleotides are TGTGCCAGCAGCTTAGCCCCGGGACAGGGGCCCTGCAATGAGCAGTTCTTC.

This clonotype was seen a single time. V is TRBV12-3 or TRBV12-4 and J is TRBJ2-3, with a weak D call TRBD2 (5 bases). With 5 bases removed from V and 3 bases from J, the gap between germline ends came to 18 bases. This CDR3 is built from 16 residues. The chain's CDR3 is CASSRRLSVSTDTQYF. As DNA, the CDR3 is TGTGCCAGCAGTCGTAGACTTAGCGTGAGTACAGATACGCAGTATTTT.

As regards this clonotype: A junction end diverges from the germline sequence, so it may reflect a read error. The chain employs TRBV20-1 and TRBJ2-1; 11 positions match TRBD2. The CDR3 runs 15 residues. In germline, CDR1 is DFQATT, CDR2 SNEGSKA (reference sequence). CDR3 sequence (DNA): TGCAGTGCTAGAGGACTAGCGGGACCGAGCAATGAGCGGTTCTTC. Encoded protein: CSARGLAGPSNERFF.

Concerning this clonotype: One end of the junction is discordant with germline, which a read error may explain. The rearrangement joins TRBV6-5 to TRBJ1-2, with D perhaps TRBD1 (5 bases). There are 15 residues in the CDR3. The germline CDR1 and CDR2 sequences are MNHEY and SVGAGI. The DNA of the CDR3 is TGTGCCAGCAGTTACTCGACATGGGGCAACTATGGCTGCACCTTC. Encoded protein: CASSYSTWGNYGCTF.

Regarding this clonotype: A read error may be the cause here, since a much bigger clone is one base away. V and J are TRBV20-1 and TRBJ2-6; tentatively, D is TRBD1 or TRBD2 (5 bases each). From germline, CDR1 is DFQATT and CDR2 SNEGSKA (reference sequence). The CDR3 contains 12 residues. CDR3 protein: CSARSGANVMTF. Here the CDR3 DNA reads TGCAGTGCTAGATCCGGGGCCAACGTCATGACTTTC.

Turning to this clonotype: This likely comes from a read error, as the CDR3 has no conserved phenylalanine or tryptophan at its end. The chain employs TRBV11-2 and TRBJ2-7, with a weak D call TRBD2 (5 bases). In germline, CDR1 is SGHAT, CDR2 FQNNGV. The CDR3 is 13 residues long. CDR3 residues: CANSIAPYYEQYL. In DNA, the CDR3 is TGTGCCAACAGCATAGCGCCATATTACGAGCAGTACCTC.

This clonotype has only one observation. This may come from a read error, since a much larger clone is one base off. The chain combines TRBV20-1 with TRBJ2-5; the D is unclear. The CDR3 is 14 amino acids. Per germline, CDR1 DFQATT and CDR2 SNEGSKA (reference sequence). The DNA of the CDR3 is TGCACTGCTAGAGATGTCGTAGGTAGAGAGACCCAGTACTTC. This translates into CTARDVVGRETQYF.

To note about this clonotype: This may be a read error, as it is one base from a much larger clone. This chain uses TRBV20-1 with TRBJ1-1; the D gene is possibly TRBD1 (6 bases). This CDR3 has 12 amino acids. Germline V gene lookup returns CDR1 DFQATT and CDR2 SNEGSKA (reference sequence). The CDR3 DNA follows: TGCAGTACTAGGGCACAGGGCCTGGATGCTTTCTTT. This translates into CSTRAQGLDAFF.

Comments on this clonotype: This may be a read error, as it is one base from a much larger clone. This sequence joins TRBV20-1 and TRBJ2-1; 12 bases are shared with TRBD2. This CDR3 is built from 14 residues. The germline CDR1 and CDR2 sequences are DFQATT and SNEGSKA (reference sequence). Germline trimming cut 4 bases from V and 8 bases from J; bases unmatched to any gene: 6. CDR3 region: CSAITSGRKYEQFF. CDR3 in DNA: TGCAGTGCTATAACTAGCGGGAGGAAGTATGAGCAGTTCTTC.

The rearrangement links TRBV6-1 to TRBJ2-2; 12 bases map to TRBD2. V lost 6 bases and J lost 6; bases outside the gene matches: 11. CDR1 is MNHNS, CDR2 SASEGT, per germline. The CDR3 has 17 amino acids. CDR3 region: CASSPSRTSGMAGELFF. As DNA, the CDR3 is TGTGCCAGCAGCCCCAGTCGGACTAGCGGGATGGCCGGGGAGCTGTTTTTT.

Only a few counts were recorded for this clonotype. In this CDR3 the conserved last residue, phenylalanine or tryptophan, is missing, so a read error is likely. The limits of the CDR3 on the DNA are not certain, so only TCRdb's listed CDR3 is given. The V call is TRBV11-2, the J call TRBJ2-3. 14 amino acids form the CDR3, both terminal residues included. CDR1 is SGHAT and CDR2 is FQNNGV in the germline V gene. Here the CDR3 reads CASSLAGETDTPYS.

This clonotype was counted many times. The CDR3 DNA sequence: TGTGCCAGCAGCTTAGCTCCCGGAGAGGTCGAGACCCAGTACTTC. Residues: CASSLAPGEVETQYF. The gene calls are TRBV11-1 and TRBJ2-5; D is ambiguous. The germline gives CDR1 SGHAT, CDR2 FQDESV (reference sequence). Trimming stripped 0 bases from V and 5 bases from J, with 13 bases between. This CDR3 region has 15 residues.

Points on this clonotype: Likely a read error: the CDR3 ends without its conserved phenylalanine or tryptophan. This chain uses TRBV29-1 with TRBJ1-2, with D maybe TRBD1 (5 bases). The germline V gene has CDR1 SQVTM and CDR2 ANQGSEA. The length of the CDR3 is 13 residues. V lost 5 bases to trimming and J lost 0 bases, with 10 bases between them. DNA for the CDR3: TGCAGCGTTCGGACATGGCCTAACTATGGCTACACCTCC. Protein: CSVRTWPNYGYTS.

A note on this clonotype: One end of the junction does not line up with germline, which may come from a read error. The chain links TRBV11-3 to TRBJ1-6; the match to TRBD1 covers 9 bases. The CDR3 covers 20 residues. The V gene's germline CDR1 is SGHNT and CDR2 YENEEA. The CDR3 region has the DNA TGTGCCAGCAGCCAACACCGGGACAGGGTCTCCACTCTAACAAATTCACACCTCAACTTT. As protein: CASSQHRDRVSTLTNSHLNF.

This sequence joins TRBV11-2 and TRBJ1-1; no definite D call. The CDR3 is 14 amino acids. Between the trimmed V and J ends, which lost 1 base and 10 bases, there was a span of 16 bases. Germline lookup yields CDR1 SGHAT and CDR2 FQNNGV. The CDR3 sequence: CASSLAGRSTAAFF. In nucleotides, the CDR3 is TGTGCCAGCAGCTTAGCTGGGAGGAGTACAGCAGCTTTCTTT.